This is a list of T cell receptor beta chains from one sample in a study of T cells after yellow fever vaccination. Each CDR3 protein gets one entry after TCRdb re-called the 5' RACE reads with MiXCR. The sample holds fewer than 450,000 distinct CDR3 sequences, 3.5% to 4.5% seen once. Sequencing was performed on PBMCs, taken 5 days after the yellow fever booster vaccination. The receptor source for this set is a man younger than 35 who received the YFV17D yellow fever vaccine. Both conserved end residues are part of each CDR3. A D gene is named only where the DNA matches it firmly. Clone size is given for some rows only: seen once, a few or many times, or a class if the clone is expanded.

TRBJ1-3 | TRBV20-1 | - | few | TGCAGTGAGTACCGGCTAGGGGAGCCTGGAAACACCATATATTTT | CSEYRLGEPGNTIYF
TRBJ2-4 | TRBV5-4 | - | - | TGTGCCAGCAGTCACTCCGACAGAGAAAACATTCAGTACTTC | CASSHSDRENIQYF
TRBJ1-2 | TRBV9 | - | - | TGTGCCAGCAGCGTAGGGGGAGGGTTAGTCAACTATGGCTACACCTTC | CASSVGGGLVNYGYTF
TRBJ2-1 | TRBV4-1 | - | many | TGCGCCAGCAGCCAAGAAGTGGTTTTGAATGAGCAGTTCTTC | CASSQEVVLNEQFF
TRBJ2-2 | TRBV20-1 | TRBD1 | many | TGCAGTGCTAGAGATCCAGGGGGCACCGGGGAGCTGTTTTTT | CSARDPGGTGELFF
TRBJ2-5 | TRBV7-2 | - | many | TGTGCCAGCAGCTTTACCCGCCAAGAGACCCAGTACTTC | CASSFTRQETQYF
TRBJ2-3 | TRBV18 | - | few | TGTGCCAGCTCACCATCGGCTTTTCCCGCTAGCACAGATACGCAGTATTTT | CASSPSAFPASTDTQYF
TRBJ1-2 | TRBV5-1 | - | many | TGCGCCAGCAGCTTGTCAGCCCCTAACTATGGCTACACCTTC | CASSLSAPNYGYTF
TRBJ1-2 | TRBV6-5 | TRBD1 | - | TGTGCCAGCACCCCGACAGGGAATACTGGCTACACCTTC | CASTPTGNTGYTF
TRBJ1-6 | TRBV5-1 | TRBD1 | few | TGCGCCAGCAGCTTGATAGACAGGGGTCACTCACCCCTCCACTTT | CASSLIDRGHSPLHF
TRBJ2-5 | TRBV9 | TRBD2 | few | TGTGCCAGCAGCGCGGGGGCTAGCGGGGAAGAGACCCAGTACTTC | CASSAGASGEETQYF
TRBJ2-5 | TRBV4-3 | - | many | TGCGCCAGCAGCCAAGGGGGACGGCAGGGCCAAGAGACCCAGTACTTC | CASSQGGRQGQETQYF
TRBJ1-4 | TRBV27 | - | - | TGTGCCAGCAGTTTATACCCAGCAGCAACTAATGAAAAACTGTTTTTT | CASSLYPAATNEKLFF
TRBJ2-3 | TRBV6-8 | - | few | TGTGCCAGCAGAGCGTGGACAGGCACAGATACGCAGTATTTT | CASRAWTGTDTQYF
TRBJ1-6 | TRBV6-1 | TRBD1 | few | TGTGCCAGCCGGACAGGGCAAAGTTCACCCCTCCACTTT | CASRTGQSSPLHF
TRBJ2-1 | TRBV2 | TRBD2 | - | TGTGCCAGCAGGAGACTAGCGGCGTACAATGAGCAGTTCTTC | CASRRLAAYNEQFF
TRBJ2-5 | TRBV13 | TRBD2 | few | TGTGCCAGCAGCTCCGCTAGCGGGGGTTTCCAAGAGACCCAGTACTTC | CASSSASGGFQETQYF
TRBJ1-1 | TRBV29-1 | - | many | TGCAGCGCCTTGGGGAACACTGAAGCTTTCTTT | CSALGNTEAFF
TRBJ2-2 | TRBV7-2 | - | - | TGTGCCAGCAGCGTGGAGGGGTCCGGGGAGCTGTTTTTT | CASSVEGSGELFF
TRBJ1-4 | TRBV5-1 | - | few | TGCGCCAGCAGCTTCCGGGACACCGGTGAAAAACTGTTTTTT | CASSFRDTGEKLFF
TRBJ2-5 | TRBV9 | - | many | TGTGCCAGCAGCGTCCGAGACAAGATCCCCGGGGAGACCCAGTACTTC | CASSVRDKIPGETQYF
TRBJ2-1 | TRBV11-2 | - | few | TGTGCCAGCAGCCCCACCGGGTCCGATTTTTACAATGAGCAGTTCTTC | CASSPTGSDFYNEQFF
TRBJ1-2 | TRBV20-1 | TRBD1 | few | TGCAGTGCTAGACAGGACAGGGGCCCTGGCTACACCTTC | CSARQDRGPGYTF
TRBJ1-6 | TRBV6-1 | - | many | TGTGCCAGCAGTCGCGGGGGTTCACCCCTCCACTTT | CASSRGGSPLHF
TRBJ2-5 | TRBV6-2/TRBV6-3 | - | - | TGTGCCAGCAGGATCCGACCCGCTGGAGAGACCCAGTACTTC | CASRIRPAGETQYF
TRBJ2-1 | TRBV20-1 | - | many | TGCAGTGCTAGAGATTTTCTAGAGGGGGGCTACAATGAGCAGTTCTTC | CSARDFLEGGYNEQFF
TRBJ1-5 | TRBV7-9 | - | many | TGTGCCAGCAGACCCTCGGGGGATGGTCAGCCCCAGCATTTT | CASRPSGDGQPQHF
TRBJ2-5 | TRBV28 | TRBD1 | many | TGTGCCAGCAGTTTACAGGGGGCATCGGAGACCCAGTACTTC | CASSLQGASETQYF
TRBJ2-3 | TRBV18 | - | - | TGTGCCAGCTCACCAGCTGTGATAACAGATACGCAGTATTTT | CASSPAVITDTQYF
TRBJ1-4 | TRBV4-2 | TRBD1 | - | TGTGCCAGCAGCCAAGATCAGGACAGGGGATTCATTGAAAAACTGTTTTTT | CASSQDQDRGFIEKLFF
TRBJ2-3 | TRBV7-3 | - | - | TGTGCCAGCGGAACAGGGTCAGATACGCAGTATTTT | CASGTGSDTQYF
TRBJ2-5 | TRBV4-1 | - | - | TGCGCCAGCAGCCAAGATCCGTCGGTACCCCAAGAGACCCAGTACTTC | CASSQDPSVPQETQYF
TRBJ2-2 | TRBV6-4 | TRBD1 | many | TGTGCCAGCCGGGACAGGGACACCGGGGAGCTGTTTTTT | CASRDRDTGELFF
TRBJ1-4 | TRBV3-1 | - | few | TGTGCCAGCAGCCCCCCCGACGGGGTAGGAAAACTGTTTTTT | CASSPPDGVGKLFF
TRBJ1-5 | TRBV6-1 | - | few | TGTGCCAGCAGTGAAAATGTGGGCAGTCAGCCCCAGCATTTT | CASSENVGSQPQHF